This T cell receptor (beta chain) emerged from a study of patients and donors after allogeneic stem cell transplantation. This clonotype was recorded at least ten times. The length of the CDR3 is 15 residues. CDR1 and CDR2 (germline): DFQATT, SNEGSKA (reference sequence). After removal of 6 bases from V and 1 base from J, the junction contained 10 bases not matched to a gene. TCRdb itself ran the RT-PCR reads through MiXCR, one entry per CDR3 protein. The sample lists 900,000 to 1,000,000 distinct CDR3 sequences, roughly 18% seen once, with around 5.5% in the top ten. This TCR came from a human donor who was either an allogeneic HSCT recipient or a stem cell or donor lymphocyte infusion donor (not recorded which). It is not recorded whose cells these are; they may come from a transplant donor. The sample comprised blood, either unsorted or a sorted T cell fraction (not recorded which). V gene TRBV20-1 combines with J gene TRBJ2-3; 7 nucleotides align to TRBD1. The CDR3 nucleotides are TGCAGTGCCAGAATAGACAGGGACGGCACAGATACGCAGTATTTT. Protein: CSARIDRDGTDTQYF.